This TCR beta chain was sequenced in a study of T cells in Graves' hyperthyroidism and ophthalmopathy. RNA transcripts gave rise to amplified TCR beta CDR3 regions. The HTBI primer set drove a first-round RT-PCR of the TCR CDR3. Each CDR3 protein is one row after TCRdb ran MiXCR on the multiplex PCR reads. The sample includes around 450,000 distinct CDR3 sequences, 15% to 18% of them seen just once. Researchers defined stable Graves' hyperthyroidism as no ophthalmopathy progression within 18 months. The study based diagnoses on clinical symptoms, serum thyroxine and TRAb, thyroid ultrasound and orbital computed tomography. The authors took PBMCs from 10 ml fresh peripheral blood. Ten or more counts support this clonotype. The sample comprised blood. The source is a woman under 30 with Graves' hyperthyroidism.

The CDR3 loop is CAALGSDSYEQYF. CDR3 coding DNA: TGTGCCGCCTTAGGGTCAGATTCTTACGAGCAGTACTTC. The rearrangement uses TRBV2 and TRBJ2-7; D remains ambiguous. The germline V and J ends were trimmed by 11 bases and 4 bases, with 18 bases remaining between them. Germline loops: CDR1 SNHLY, CDR2 FYNNEI. The CDR3 consists of 13 residues.